This T cell receptor (beta chain) was profiled in a study of CXCR3-negative and CXCR3-positive naive CD8 T cells. General study points: Naive CXCR3-positive cells had TRB CDR3s more hydrophobic than those of CXCR3-negative naive cells. Memory, not naive, CXCR3-negative and CXCR3-positive cells differed in TRBV-TRBJ usage.

With UMI labels, 5' RACE was used to prepare the TRB cDNA libraries. TCRdb re-called the 5' RACE reads, yielding one record per CDR3 amino acid sequence without DNA. Recorded for this sample: around 50,000 distinct CDR3 sequences. Points on this clonotype: The antigen remains undetermined.

This receptor was identified in a human donor in good health. Some clones in this sample may be carry-over from other donors' samples. The specimen was naive CXCR3- CD8+ T cells from blood. The subset: CD45RO-CCR7+CD27+CD95- naive CD8+ T cells lacking CXCR3 (TNR3-).

CDR3 in amino acids: CASSSVGQGSYNEQFF. This rearrangement joins TRBV7-9 to TRBJ2-1. CDR1 and CDR2 (germline): SEHNR, FQNEAQ (reference sequence). The CDR3 consists of 16 residues.